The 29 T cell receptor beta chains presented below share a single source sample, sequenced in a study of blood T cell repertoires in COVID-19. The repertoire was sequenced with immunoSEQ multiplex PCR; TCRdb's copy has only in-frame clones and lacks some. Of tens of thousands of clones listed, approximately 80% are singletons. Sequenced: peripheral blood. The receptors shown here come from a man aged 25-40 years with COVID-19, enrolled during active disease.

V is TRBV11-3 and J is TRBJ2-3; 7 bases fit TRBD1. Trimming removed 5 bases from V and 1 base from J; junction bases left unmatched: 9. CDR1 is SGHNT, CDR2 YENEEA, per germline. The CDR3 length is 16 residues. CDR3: CASSAQQGPRTDTQYF. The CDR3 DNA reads TGTGCCAGCAGCGCCCAACAGGGGCCCCGCACAGATACGCAGTATTTT. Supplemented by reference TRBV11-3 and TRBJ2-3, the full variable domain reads EAGVVQSPRYKIIEKKQPVAFWCNPISGHNTLYWYLQNLGQGPELLIRYENEEAVDDSQLPKDRFSAERLKGVDSTLKIQPAELGDSAVYLCASSAQQGPRTDTQYFGPGTRLTVL.

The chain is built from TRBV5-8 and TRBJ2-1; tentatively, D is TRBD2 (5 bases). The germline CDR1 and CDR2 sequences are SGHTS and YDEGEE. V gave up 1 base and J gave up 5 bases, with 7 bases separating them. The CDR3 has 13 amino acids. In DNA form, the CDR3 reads TGTGCCAGCAGCTTGTGGGGAGACAATGAGCAGTTCTTC. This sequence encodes CASSLWGDNEQFF.

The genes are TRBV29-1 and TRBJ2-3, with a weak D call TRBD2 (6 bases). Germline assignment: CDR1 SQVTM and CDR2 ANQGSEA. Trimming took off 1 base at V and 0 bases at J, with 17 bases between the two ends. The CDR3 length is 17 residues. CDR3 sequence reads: CSVEGLFLAKSTDTQYF. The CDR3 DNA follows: TGCAGCGTTGAAGGTCTTTTCCTAGCGAAAAGCACAGATACGCAGTATTTT.

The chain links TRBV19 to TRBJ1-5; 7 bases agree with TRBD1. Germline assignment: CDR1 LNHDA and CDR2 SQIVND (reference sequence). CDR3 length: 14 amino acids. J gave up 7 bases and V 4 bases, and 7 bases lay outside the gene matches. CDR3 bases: TGTGCCAGTAGTACCGACAGGGCGTTCCAGCCCCAGCATTTT. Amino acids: CASSTDRAFQPQHF. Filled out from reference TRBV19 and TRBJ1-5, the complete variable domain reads DGGITQSPKYLFRKEGQNVTLSCEQNLNHDAMYWYRQDPGQGLRLIYYSQIVNDFQKGDIAEGYSVSREKKESFPLTVTSAQKNPTAFYLCASSTDRAFQPQHFGDGTRLSIL.

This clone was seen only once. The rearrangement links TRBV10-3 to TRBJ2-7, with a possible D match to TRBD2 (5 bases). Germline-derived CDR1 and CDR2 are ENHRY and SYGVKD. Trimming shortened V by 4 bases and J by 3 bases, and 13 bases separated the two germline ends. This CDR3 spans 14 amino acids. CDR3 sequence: CAISVGLEGYEQYF. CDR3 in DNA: TGTGCCATCAGTGTTGGACTTGAGGGCTACGAGCAGTACTTC.

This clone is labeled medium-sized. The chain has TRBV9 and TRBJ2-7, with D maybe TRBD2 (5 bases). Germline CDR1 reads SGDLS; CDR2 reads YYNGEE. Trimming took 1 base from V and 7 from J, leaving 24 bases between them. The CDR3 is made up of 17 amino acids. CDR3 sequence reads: CASSVTINRGASWEQYF. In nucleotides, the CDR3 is TGTGCCAGCAGCGTAACTATTAACCGGGGAGCCTCTTGGGAGCAGTACTTC.

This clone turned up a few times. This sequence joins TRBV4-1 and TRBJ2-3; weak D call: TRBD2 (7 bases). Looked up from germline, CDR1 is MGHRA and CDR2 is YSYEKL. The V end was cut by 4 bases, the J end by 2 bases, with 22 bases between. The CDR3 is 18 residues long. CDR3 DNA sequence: TGCGCCAGCAGCCTCAGAGGGTCGGACAGCGGGGTCACAGATACGCAGTATTTT. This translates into CASSLRGSDSGVTDTQYF.

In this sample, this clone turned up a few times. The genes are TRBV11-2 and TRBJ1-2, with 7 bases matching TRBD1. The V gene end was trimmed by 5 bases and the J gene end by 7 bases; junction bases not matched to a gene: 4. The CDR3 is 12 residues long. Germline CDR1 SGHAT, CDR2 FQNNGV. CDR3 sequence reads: CASSKTGTGYTF. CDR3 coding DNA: TGTGCCAGCAGCAAGACAGGGACTGGCTACACCTTC.

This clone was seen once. CDR3 nucleotide sequence: TGTGCCAGCAGCCCGGGACAGGAGTCCTACGAGCAGTACTTC. It encodes CASSPGQESYEQYF. This chain links TRBV27 with TRBJ2-7, with 8 bases matching TRBD1. Germline assignment: CDR1 MNHEY and CDR2 SMNVEV (reference sequence). The CDR3 is 14 amino acids. V gave up 6 bases and J gave up 1 base; unmatched junction bases: 5.

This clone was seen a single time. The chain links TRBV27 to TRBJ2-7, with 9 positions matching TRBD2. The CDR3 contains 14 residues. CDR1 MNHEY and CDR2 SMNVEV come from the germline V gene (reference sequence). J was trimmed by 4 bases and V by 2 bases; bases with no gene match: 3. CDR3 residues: CASSLRLAAYEQYF. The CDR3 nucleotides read TGTGCCAGCAGTTTAAGACTAGCGGCTTACGAGCAGTACTTC.

DNA for the CDR3: TGTGCCAGCAGCTTCGGATTTACTAGCGGGAAGGAGACCCAGTACTTC. As protein: CASSFGFTSGKETQYF. The rearrangement links TRBV11-1 to TRBJ2-5, with 10 bases lining up with TRBD2. The CDR3 is 16 amino acids. V lost 3 bases and J lost 5; bases outside the gene matches: 9. CDR1 and CDR2 (germline): SGHAT, FQDESV (reference sequence).

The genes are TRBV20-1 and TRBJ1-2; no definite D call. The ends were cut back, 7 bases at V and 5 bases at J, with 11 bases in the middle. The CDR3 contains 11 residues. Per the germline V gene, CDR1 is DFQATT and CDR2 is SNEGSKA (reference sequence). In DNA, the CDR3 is TGCAGTGTTAACCTAATGTATGGCTACACCTTC. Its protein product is CSVNLMYGYTF.

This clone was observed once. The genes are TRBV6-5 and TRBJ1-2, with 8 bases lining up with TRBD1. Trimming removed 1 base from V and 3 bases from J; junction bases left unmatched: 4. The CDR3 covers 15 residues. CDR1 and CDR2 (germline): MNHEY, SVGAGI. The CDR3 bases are TGTGCCAGCAGTTACTTGGCAGGGGGCGACTATGGCTACACCTTC. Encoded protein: CASSYLAGGDYGYTF.

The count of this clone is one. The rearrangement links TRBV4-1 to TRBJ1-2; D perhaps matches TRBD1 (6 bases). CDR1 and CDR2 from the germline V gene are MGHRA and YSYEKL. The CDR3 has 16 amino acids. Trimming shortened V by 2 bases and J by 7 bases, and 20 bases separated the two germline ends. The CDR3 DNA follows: TGCGCCAGCAGCCAATCGACAGGCCGAGCTTCCTCTGGCTACACCTTC. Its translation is CASSQSTGRASSGYTF.

CDR3 coding DNA: TGTGCCAGCAGTGAAGCGAGGGGGGGTGTATACAATGAGCAGTTCTTC. Protein sequence: CASSEARGGVYNEQFF. This chain links TRBV6-1 with TRBJ2-1; possibly TRBD2 for D (7 bases). Trimming left V 0 bases short and J 4 bases short, with 13 bases between. The germline V gene has CDR1 MNHNS and CDR2 SASEGT. The CDR3 spans 16 residues.

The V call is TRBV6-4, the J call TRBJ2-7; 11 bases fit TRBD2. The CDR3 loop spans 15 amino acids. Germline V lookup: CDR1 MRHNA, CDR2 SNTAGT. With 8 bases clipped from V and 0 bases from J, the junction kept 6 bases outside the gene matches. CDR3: CASRTSGHSSYEQYF. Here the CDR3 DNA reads TGTGCCAGCCGGACTAGCGGGCACAGCTCCTACGAGCAGTACTTC.

The CDR3 DNA is TGTGCCAGCAGTTTAAAGCTAGTTGGCGAGCAGTACTTC. The encoded protein is CASSLKLVGEQYF. The chain links TRBV28 to TRBJ2-7, with no clear D. Trimming took 2 bases from V and 6 from J, leaving 11 bases between them. The CDR3 extends over 13 amino acids. Germline V gene sequence: CDR1 MDHEN, CDR2 SYDVKM.

For the CDR3, the DNA is TGTGCCAGCAGCCCCGGGACAGGTTCCTACAATGAGCAGTTCTTC. It is translated as CASSPGTGSYNEQFF. The chain links TRBV13 to TRBJ2-1, with 8 bases that match TRBD1. The CDR3 is 15 amino acids. The V segment lost 5 bases and the J segment 1 base; nucleotides outside the gene matches: 4. Per the germline V gene, CDR1 is PRHDT and CDR2 is FYEKMQ (reference sequence).

This chain's CDR3 is CASKVREGNNEQFF. DNA of the CDR3: TGTGCCAGCAAGGTGCGGGAGGGTAATAATGAGCAGTTCTTC. The rearrangement links TRBV27 to TRBJ2-1; the match to TRBD2 covers 9 bases. This CDR3 comprises 14 residues. The germline V gene encodes CDR1 MNHEY and CDR2 SMNVEV (reference sequence). Trimming removed 7 bases from V and 7 bases from J; junction bases left unmatched: 8.

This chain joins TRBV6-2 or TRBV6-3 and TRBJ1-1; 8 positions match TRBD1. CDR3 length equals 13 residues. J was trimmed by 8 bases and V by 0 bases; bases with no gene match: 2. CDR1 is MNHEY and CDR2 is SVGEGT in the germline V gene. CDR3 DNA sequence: TGTGCCAGCAGTTACTCGGGGACAGGCGAAGCTTTCTTT. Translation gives CASSYSGTGEAFF.

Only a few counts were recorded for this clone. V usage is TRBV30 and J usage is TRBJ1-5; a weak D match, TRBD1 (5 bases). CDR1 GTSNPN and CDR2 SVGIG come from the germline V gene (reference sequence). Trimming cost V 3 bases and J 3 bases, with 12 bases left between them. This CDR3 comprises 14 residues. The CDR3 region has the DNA TGTGCCTGGAGGGATACAGGTTTCAATCAGCCCCAGCATTTT. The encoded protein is CAWRDTGFNQPQHF.

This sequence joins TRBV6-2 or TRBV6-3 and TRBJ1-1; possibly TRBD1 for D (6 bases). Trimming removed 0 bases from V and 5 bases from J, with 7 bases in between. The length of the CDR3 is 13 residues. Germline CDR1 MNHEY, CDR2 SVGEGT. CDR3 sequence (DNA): TGTGCCAGCAGTTACTCGAGGGGGACTGAAGCTTTCTTT. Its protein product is CASSYSRGTEAFF.

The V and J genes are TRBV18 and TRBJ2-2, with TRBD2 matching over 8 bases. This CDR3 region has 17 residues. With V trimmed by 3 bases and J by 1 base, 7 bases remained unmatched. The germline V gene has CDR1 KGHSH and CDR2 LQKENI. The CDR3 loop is CASSPTLAGVNTGELFF. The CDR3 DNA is TGTGCCAGCTCACCTACTCTAGCGGGCGTGAACACCGGGGAGCTGTTTTTT.

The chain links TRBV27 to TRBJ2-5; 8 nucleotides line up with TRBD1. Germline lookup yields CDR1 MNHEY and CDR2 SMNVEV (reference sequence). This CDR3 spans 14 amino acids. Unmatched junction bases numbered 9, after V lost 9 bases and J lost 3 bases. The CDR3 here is CASSPTDREETQYF. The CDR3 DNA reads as TGTGCCAGTTCACCGACGGACAGGGAAGAGACCCAGTACTTC.

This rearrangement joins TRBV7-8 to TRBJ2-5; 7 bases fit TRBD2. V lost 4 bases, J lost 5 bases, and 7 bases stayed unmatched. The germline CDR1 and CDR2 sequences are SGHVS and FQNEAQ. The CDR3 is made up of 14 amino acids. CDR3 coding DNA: TGTGCCAGCAGCTCCCAGACTAGCTCGGAGACCCAGTACTTC. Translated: CASSSQTSSETQYF.

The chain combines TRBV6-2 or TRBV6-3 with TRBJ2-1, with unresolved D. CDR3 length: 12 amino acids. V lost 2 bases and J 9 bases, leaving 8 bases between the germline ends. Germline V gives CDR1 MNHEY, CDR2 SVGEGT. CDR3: CASSYTYGEQFF. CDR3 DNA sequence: TGTGCCAGCAGTTACACCTATGGTGAGCAGTTCTTC.

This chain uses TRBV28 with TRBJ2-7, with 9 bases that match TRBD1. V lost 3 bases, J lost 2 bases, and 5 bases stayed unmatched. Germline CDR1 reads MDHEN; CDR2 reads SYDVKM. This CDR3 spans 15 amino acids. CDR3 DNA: TGTGCCAGCAGTTTGGCCCGGACAGGGGCCTACGAGCAGTACTTC. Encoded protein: CASSLARTGAYEQYF. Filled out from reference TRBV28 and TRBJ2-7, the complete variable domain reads DVKVTQSSRYLVKRTGEKVFLECVQDMDHENMFWYRQDPGLGLRLIYFSYDVKMKEKGDIPEGYSVSREKKERFSLILESASTNQTSMYLCASSLARTGAYEQYFGPGTRLTVT.

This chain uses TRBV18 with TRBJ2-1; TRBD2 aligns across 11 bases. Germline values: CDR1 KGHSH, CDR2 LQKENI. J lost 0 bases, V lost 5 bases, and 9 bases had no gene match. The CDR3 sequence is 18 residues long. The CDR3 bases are TGTGCCAGCTCAGGGGTGGGGACTAGCGGATTCTCCTACAATGAGCAGTTCTTC. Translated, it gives CASSGVGTSGFSYNEQFF.

The CDR3 DNA reads as TGTGCCAGCAGTCCGCGACAGTTGGGAAACAATGAGCAGTTCTTC. It yields the protein CASSPRQLGNNEQFF. This rearrangement joins TRBV6-1 to TRBJ2-1; D might be TRBD1 (5 bases). The V and J ends lost 5 bases and 5 bases respectively, with 16 bases between them. The CDR3 sequence is 15 residues long. Germline lookup yields CDR1 MNHNS and CDR2 SASEGT.